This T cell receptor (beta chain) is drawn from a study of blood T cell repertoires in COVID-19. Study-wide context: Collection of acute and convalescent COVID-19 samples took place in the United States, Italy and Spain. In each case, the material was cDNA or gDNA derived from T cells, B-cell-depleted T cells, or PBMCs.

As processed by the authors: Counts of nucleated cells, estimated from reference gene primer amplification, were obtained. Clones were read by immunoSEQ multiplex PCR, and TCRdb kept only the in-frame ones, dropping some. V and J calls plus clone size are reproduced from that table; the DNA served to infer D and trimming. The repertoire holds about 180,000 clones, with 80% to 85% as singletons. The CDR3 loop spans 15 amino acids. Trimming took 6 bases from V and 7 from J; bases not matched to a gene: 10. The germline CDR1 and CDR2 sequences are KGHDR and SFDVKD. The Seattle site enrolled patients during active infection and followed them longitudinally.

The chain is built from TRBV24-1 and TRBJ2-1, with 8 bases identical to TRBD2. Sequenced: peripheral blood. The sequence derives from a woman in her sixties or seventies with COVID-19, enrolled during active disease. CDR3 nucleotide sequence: TGTGCCACCAGTCCAGTGGCGGGAGGCTGGAATGAGCAGTTCTTC. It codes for CATSPVAGGWNEQFF.